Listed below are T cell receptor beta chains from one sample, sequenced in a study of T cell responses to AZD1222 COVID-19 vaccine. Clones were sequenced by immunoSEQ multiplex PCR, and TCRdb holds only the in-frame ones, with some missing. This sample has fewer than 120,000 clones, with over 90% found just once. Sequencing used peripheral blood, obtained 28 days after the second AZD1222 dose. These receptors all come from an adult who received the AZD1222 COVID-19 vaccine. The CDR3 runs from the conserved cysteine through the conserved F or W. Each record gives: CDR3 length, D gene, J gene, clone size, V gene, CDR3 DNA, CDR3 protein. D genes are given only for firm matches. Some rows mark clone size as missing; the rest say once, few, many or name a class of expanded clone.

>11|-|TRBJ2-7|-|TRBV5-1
TGCGCCAGCCGGAATGGGTACGAGCAGTACTTC
CASRNGYEQYF
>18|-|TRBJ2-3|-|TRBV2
TGTGCCAGCAGACCCAGGGCAGGTAGGGAGTGGGTCAGAGATACGCAGTATTTT
CASRPRAGREWVRDTQYF
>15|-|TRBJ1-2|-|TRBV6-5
TGTGCCAGCAGTTACCTACAGGGAGGAAGCTATGGCTACACCTTC
CASSYLQGGSYGYTF
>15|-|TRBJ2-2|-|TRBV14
TGTGCCAGCAGCCACCCGGGACCAGACACCGGGGAGCTGTTTTTT
CASSHPGPDTGELFF
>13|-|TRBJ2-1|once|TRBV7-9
TGTGCCAGCAGCCCCCGGTTTGGCAATGAGCAGTTCTTC
CASSPRFGNEQFF
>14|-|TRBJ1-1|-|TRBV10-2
TGCGCCAGCGTAAACGGGGGGATGAACACTGAAGCTTTCTTT
CASVNGGMNTEAFF
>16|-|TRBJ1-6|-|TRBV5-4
TGTGCCAGCAGCTTTAATATCGGTGTGGGGCAGGCGCCCCTCCACTTT
CASSFNIGVGQAPLHF
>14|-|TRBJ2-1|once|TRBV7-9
TGTGCCAGCAGCTTCACGGGGCCGTACAATGAGCAGTTCTTC
CASSFTGPYNEQFF
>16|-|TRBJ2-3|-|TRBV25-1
TGTGCCAGCAGTGCTGGGCAGGTCAAGCGCACAGATACGCAGTATTTT
CASSAGQVKRTDTQYF
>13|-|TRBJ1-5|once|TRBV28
TGTGCCAGCAGTACAGGGTCTCATCAGCCCCAGCATTTT
CASSTGSHQPQHF
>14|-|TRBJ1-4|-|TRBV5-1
TGCGCCAGCAGCTTTGTCCCGGGGGAGGAAAAACTGTTTTTT
CASSFVPGEEKLFF
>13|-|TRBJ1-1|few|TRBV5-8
TGTGCCAGCAGCTTGGTTCGAAACACTGAAGCTTTCTTT
CASSLVRNTEAFF
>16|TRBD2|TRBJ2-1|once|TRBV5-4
TGTGCCAGCCTGCGATACTCTAGCGGGAGGACCGATGAGCAGTTCTTC
CASLRYSSGRTDEQFF
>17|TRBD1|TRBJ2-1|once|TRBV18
TGTGCCAGCTCACCGAAATCCATTTTGGACAGGATCAATGAGCAGTTCTTC
CASSPKSILDRINEQFF
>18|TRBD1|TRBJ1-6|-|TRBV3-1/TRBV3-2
TGTGCCAGCAGCCGGGTGTCCGGGACAGGGGGAAATAATTCACCCCTCCACTTT
CASSRVSGTGGNNSPLHF
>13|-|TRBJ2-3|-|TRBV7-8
TGTGCCAGCAGCTTATTCAGGACAGATACGCAGTATTTT
CASSLFRTDTQYF
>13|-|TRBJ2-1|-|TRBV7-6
TGTGCCAGCAGCCCGTGGGACCCAAATGAGCAGTTCTTC
CASSPWDPNEQFF
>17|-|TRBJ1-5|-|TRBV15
TGTGCCACCAGCAGAGATCGTATCACTAATAGCAATCAGCCCCAGCATTTT
CATSRDRITNSNQPQHF
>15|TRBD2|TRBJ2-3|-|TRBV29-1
TGCAGCGTTGAGGAGCTAGCGGGATACACAGATACGCAGTATTTT
CSVEELAGYTDTQYF
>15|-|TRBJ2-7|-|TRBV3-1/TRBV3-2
TGTGCCAGCAGCCAAGGTCCCAGATCGTCAGCCGAGCAGTACTTC
CASSQGPRSSAEQYF
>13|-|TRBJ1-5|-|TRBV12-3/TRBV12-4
TGTGCCAGCACCCAAGCCCCCGATCAGCCCCAGCATTTT
CASTQAPDQPQHF
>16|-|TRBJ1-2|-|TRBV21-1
TGTGCCAGCAGCAAACCGGGACAGAAGGGTTCCTATGGCTACACCTTC
CASSKPGQKGSYGYTF
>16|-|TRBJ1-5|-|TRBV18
TGTGCCAGCTCACCCGGGACACCGGGGAGCAATCAGCCCCAGCATTTT
CASSPGTPGSNQPQHF
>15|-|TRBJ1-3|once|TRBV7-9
TGTGCCAGCAGCGGGCGCCTTCTTAGAGGAAACACCATATATTTT
CASSGRLLRGNTIYF
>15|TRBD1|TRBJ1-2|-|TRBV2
TGTGCCAGCGCGTACGGACAGGTAGAGGGCTATGGCTACACCTTC
CASAYGQVEGYGYTF
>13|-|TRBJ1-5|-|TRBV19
TGTGCCAGTACCCCCGAGGGGGGACAGCCCCAGCATTTT
CASTPEGGQPQHF
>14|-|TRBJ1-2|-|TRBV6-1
TGTGCCAGCAGTGAAGAGCAGGAATACTATGGCTACACCTTC
CASSEEQEYYGYTF
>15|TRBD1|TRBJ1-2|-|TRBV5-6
TGTGCCAGCAGCTTTGGATGGGACAGGGGGCGGGGCTACACCTTC
CASSFGWDRGRGYTF
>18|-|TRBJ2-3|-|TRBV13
TGTGCCAGCAGCTTAGGCCGTCTTAGGGGGGGGGAAACAGATACGCAGTATTTT
CASSLGRLRGGETDTQYF
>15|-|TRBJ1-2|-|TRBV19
TGTGCCAGTAGTATTATGGACAGCTTTTCCTATGGCTACACCTTC
CASSIMDSFSYGYTF
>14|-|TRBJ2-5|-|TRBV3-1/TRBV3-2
TGTGCCAGCAGCCAGCCCGCGATGGAAGAGACCCAGTACTTC
CASSQPAMEETQYF
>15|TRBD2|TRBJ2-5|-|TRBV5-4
TGTGCCAGCAGCAAGACTAGCGGGAGAGAAGAGACCCAGTACTTC
CASSKTSGREETQYF
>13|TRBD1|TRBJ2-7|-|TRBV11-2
TGTGCCAGCAGCTTCCACCGACAGGGCGAGCAGTACTTC
CASSFHRQGEQYF
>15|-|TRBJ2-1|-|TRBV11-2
TGTGCCAGCAGCCGTGCAGGGAGCTCCTACAATGAGCAGTTCTTC
CASSRAGSSYNEQFF
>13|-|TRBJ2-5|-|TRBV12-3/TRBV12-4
TGTGCCAGCAGGGGGAGTCCTCAAGAGACCCAGTACTTC
CASRGSPQETQYF